The entry that follows covers one T cell receptor beta chain sequence. It was with 60 Vbeta and 13 Jbeta primers that the PCR ran. Some clones are missing from TCRdb's copy, which holds only in-frame ones; the method was immunoSEQ multiplex PCR. The table includes about 180,000 clones, more than 75% detected once. This specimen belongs to a study of cytomegalovirus exposure and HLA in healthy donors. V was clipped by 0 bases and J by 6 bases, with 15 bases between them. CDR1 and CDR2 from the germline V gene are GTSNPN and SVGIG (reference sequence). This CDR3 is 15 amino acids long. The rearrangement links TRBV30 to TRBJ2-1; a weak D match, TRBD1 (6 bases). This clonotype was sampled from a middle-aged man in good health and CMV-seronegative. Sequenced input: PBMCs. The CDR3 spells CAWSVGQGSVNEQFF. CDR3 nucleotide sequence: TGTGCCTGGAGTGTCGGGCAGGGGTCCGTCAATGAGCAGTTCTTC.